What follows are 3 T cell receptor delta chains derived from one specimen sequenced in a study of gamma-delta T cells after stem cell transplantation. TCRdb re-called the RT-PCR reads through CATT. This sample has about 1,500 delta-chain clones, with 11% to 15% found just once. Sequencing was done on a sample of gamma-delta T cells. These receptors all come from a human donor. It is not recorded whose cells these are; they may come from a transplant donor.

This clone was counted between two and nine times. This DNA's translation differs at residue 4 from TCRdb's protein, which comes from a much larger clone; a read error is likely, and the protein shown is translated from the DNA. The chain uses TRDV2 and TRDJ3, with 7 bases fitting TRDD3. The germline gives CDR1 GEAIGNYY, CDR2 EKD. The V gene end was trimmed by 6 bases and the J gene end by 0 bases; junction bases not matched to a gene: 10. This CDR3 spans 18 amino acids. This CDR3 reads CACNILGFTSWDTRQMFF. DNA for the CDR3: TGTGCCTGTAACATACTGGGGTTTACCTCCTGGGACACCCGACAGATGTTTTTC.

This clone was counted between two and nine times. The protein given by TCRdb reflects a much larger clone and differs at residue 8 from this DNA's translation, likely from a read error; the protein shown is the DNA's translation. The gene calls are TRDV2 and TRDJ1; a weak D match, TRDD3 (5 bases). Germline CDR1 is GEAIGNYY and CDR2 is EKD. Trimming removed 0 bases from V and 4 bases from J, with 14 bases in between. CDR3 length equals 15 residues. Here the CDR3 reads CACDTWGVEDDKLIF. CDR3 in DNA: TGTGCCTGTGACACCTGGGGTGTAGAGGACGATAAACTCATCTTT.

On this clone itself: TCRdb pairs this DNA with a much larger clone's protein that differs at residue 11, likely a read error; the protein shown was translated from the DNA. The rearrangement joins TRDV2 to TRDJ1, with D hard to call. V shed 1 base and J shed 1 base, with 18 bases lying between them. The CDR3 extends over 17 amino acids. The germline gives CDR1 GEAIGNYY, CDR2 EKD. CDR3 residues: CACDTVLGSQCTDKLIF. As DNA, the CDR3 is TGTGCCTGTGACACGGTACTCGGGTCCCAGTGCACCGATAAACTCATCTTT.